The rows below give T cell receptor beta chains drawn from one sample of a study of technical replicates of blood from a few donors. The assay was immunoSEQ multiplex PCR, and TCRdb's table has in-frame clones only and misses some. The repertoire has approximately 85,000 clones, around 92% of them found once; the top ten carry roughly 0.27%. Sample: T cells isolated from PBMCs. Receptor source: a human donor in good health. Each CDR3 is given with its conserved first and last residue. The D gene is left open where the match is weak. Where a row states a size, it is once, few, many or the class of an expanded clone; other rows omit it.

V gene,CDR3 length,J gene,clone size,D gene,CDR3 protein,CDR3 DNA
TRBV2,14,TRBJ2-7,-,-,CASRLQGNPYEQYF,TGTGCCAGCAGGCTACAGGGAAATCCCTACGAGCAGTACTTC
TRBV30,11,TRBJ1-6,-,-,CAWSELLLLHF,TGTGCCTGGAGTGAACTCCTACTACTCCACTTT
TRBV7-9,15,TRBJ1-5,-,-,CASSPFGIDGQPQHF,TGTGCCAGCAGCCCTTTCGGGATAGACGGTCAGCCCCAGCATTTT
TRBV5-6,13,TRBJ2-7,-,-,CASSPDVRGEQYF,TGTGCCAGCAGCCCCGATGTCAGGGGCGAGCAGTACTTC
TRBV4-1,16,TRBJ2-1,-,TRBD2,CASSQGGTSGVNEQFF,TGCGCCAGCAGCCAAGGAGGGACTAGCGGGGTCAATGAGCAGTTCTTC
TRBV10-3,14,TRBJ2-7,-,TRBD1,CAISENRGLEEQYF,TGTGCCATCAGTGAGAACAGGGGGCTGGAGGAGCAGTACTTC
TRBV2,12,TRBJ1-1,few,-,CASMIRPAEAFF,TGTGCCAGCATGATCAGGCCAGCTGAAGCTTTCTTT
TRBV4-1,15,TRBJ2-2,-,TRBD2,CASSQLAVRWGELFF,TGCGCCAGCAGCCAGCTAGCGGTTAGATGGGGGGAGCTGTTTTTT
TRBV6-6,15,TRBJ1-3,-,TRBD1,CASRGRDRVGNTIYF,TGTGCCAGCAGAGGCCGGGACAGGGTAGGAAACACCATATATTTT
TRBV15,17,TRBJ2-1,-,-,CATSRDQGTSSYNEQFF,TGTGCCACCAGCAGAGATCAGGGGACGAGCTCCTACAATGAGCAGTTCTTC
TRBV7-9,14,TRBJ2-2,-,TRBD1,CARGGSTGTGELFF,TGTGCCAGAGGGGGCTCGACGGGCACCGGGGAGCTGTTTTTT
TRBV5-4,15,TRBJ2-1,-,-,CASSLGGSVADEQFF,TGTGCCAGCAGCTTGGGCGGCTCAGTGGCCGATGAGCAGTTCTTC
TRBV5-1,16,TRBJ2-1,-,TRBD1,CASSLRGQGFHNEQFF,TGCGCCAGCAGCTTGAGGGGACAGGGGTTCCACAATGAGCAGTTCTTC
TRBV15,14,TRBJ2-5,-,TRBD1,CATSRHTGGTAQYF,TGTGCCACCAGCAGACATACAGGGGGAACAGCCCAGTACTTC
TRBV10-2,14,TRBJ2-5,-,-,CASTPLLDRETQYF,TGCGCCAGCACCCCCCTTCTAGATAGGGAGACCCAGTACTTC
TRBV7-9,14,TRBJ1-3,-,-,CASSLAPSGNTIYF,TGTGCCAGCAGCTTAGCTCCTTCTGGAAACACCATATATTTT
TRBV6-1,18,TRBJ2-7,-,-,CASSESRTKRRGFYEQYF,TGTGCCAGCAGTGAATCAAGGACCAAGCGGAGGGGATTCTACGAGCAGTACTTC
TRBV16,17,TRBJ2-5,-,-,CASSRKGKGRSQETQYF,TGTGCCAGCAGCCGAAAAGGAAAGGGGCGGTCACAAGAGACCCAGTACTTC
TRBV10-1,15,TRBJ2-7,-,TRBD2,CASSEGAGGTYEQYF,TGCGCCAGCAGCGAGGGAGCGGGAGGAACCTACGAGCAGTACTTC
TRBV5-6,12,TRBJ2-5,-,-,CASSFNEETQYF,TGTGCCAGCAGCTTTAATGAAGAGACCCAGTACTTC
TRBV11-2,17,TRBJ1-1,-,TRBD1,CASSPGTGSILNTEAFF,TGTGCCAGCAGCCCGGGGACAGGGAGCATCTTGAACACTGAAGCTTTCTTT
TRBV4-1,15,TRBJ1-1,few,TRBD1,CASSQEGQGRTEAFF,TGCGCCAGCAGCCAAGAGGGACAGGGGAGGACTGAAGCTTTCTTT
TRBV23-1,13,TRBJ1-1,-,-,CASRVFRTWGAFF,TGCGCCAGCAGGGTATTTAGGACTTGGGGAGCTTTCTTT
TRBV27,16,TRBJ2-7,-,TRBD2,CASSSQTSGISYEQYF,TGTGCCAGCAGTTCCCAGACTAGCGGGATTAGCTACGAGCAGTACTTC
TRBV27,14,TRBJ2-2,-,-,CASSLTGAAGELFF,TGTGCCAGCAGTTTAACGGGAGCGGCCGGGGAGCTGTTTTTT
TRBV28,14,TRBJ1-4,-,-,CASSLGSTNEKLFF,TGTGCCAGCAGTTTAGGTAGCACTAATGAAAAACTGTTTTTT
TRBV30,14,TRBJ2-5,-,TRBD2,CAWSHLAGMGTQYF,TGTGCCTGGAGTCACCTAGCGGGTATGGGGACCCAGTACTTC
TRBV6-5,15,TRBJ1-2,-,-,CASKGRATSQNGYTF,TGTGCCAGCAAGGGCAGGGCAACTTCCCAAAATGGCTACACCTTC
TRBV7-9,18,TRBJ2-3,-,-,CASSLGYADSSSTDTQYF,TGTGCCAGCAGCTTAGGTTACGCGGACAGTTCTAGCACAGATACGCAGTATTTT
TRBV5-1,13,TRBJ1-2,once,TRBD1,CASKFGTAYGYTF,TGCGCCAGCAAATTCGGGACAGCGTATGGCTACACCTTC
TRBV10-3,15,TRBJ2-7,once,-,CAISLRTANSYEQYF,TGTGCCATCAGCCTCCGGACAGCCAACTCCTACGAGCAGTACTTC
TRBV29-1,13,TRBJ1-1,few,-,CSVADRMNTEAFF,TGCAGCGTCGCCGACAGAATGAACACTGAAGCTTTCTTT
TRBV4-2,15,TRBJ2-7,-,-,CASSQEGDSSYEQYF,TGTGCCAGCAGCCAAGAAGGTGACAGCTCCTACGAGCAGTACTTC
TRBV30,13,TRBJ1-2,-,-,CAWSGGRYYGYTF,TGTGCCTGGAGTGGGGGCAGGTACTATGGCTACACCTTC
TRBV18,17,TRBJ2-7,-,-,CASSPVGGEQSSYEQYF,TGTGCCAGCTCACCAGTGGGCGGGGAGCAGAGCTCCTACGAGCAGTACTTC
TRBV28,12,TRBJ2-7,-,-,CASSSSVFEQYF,-
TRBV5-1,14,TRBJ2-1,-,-,CASSLGTGEDEQFF,TGCGCCAGCAGCTTGGGGACGGGGGAGGATGAGCAGTTCTTC
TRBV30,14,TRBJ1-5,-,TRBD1,CAWSVGGFNQPQHF,TGTGCCTGGAGTGTAGGGGGCTTCAATCAGCCCCAGCATTTT
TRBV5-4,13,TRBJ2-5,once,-,CASSLGRKETQYF,TGTGCCAGCAGCTTGGGTAGAAAAGAGACCCAGTACTTC
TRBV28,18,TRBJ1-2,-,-,CASSSQSTPDSQPYGYTF,TGTGCCAGCAGTTCCCAATCAACCCCGGACAGTCAACCCTATGGCTACACCTTC
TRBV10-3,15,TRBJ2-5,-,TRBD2,CAISSLAGPQETQYF,TGTGCCATCAGCTCCTTAGCGGGACCGCAAGAGACCCAGTACTTC
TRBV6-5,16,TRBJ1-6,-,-,CASSYDQASYNSPLHF,TGTGCCAGCAGTTACGATCAGGCCTCCTATAATTCACCCCTCCACTTT
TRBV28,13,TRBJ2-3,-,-,CASSLKGPDTQYF,TGTGCCAGCAGTTTAAAGGGGCCTGATACGCAGTATTTT
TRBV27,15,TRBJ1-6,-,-,CASSLDSSYNSPLHF,TGTGCCAGCAGTTTGGACAGCTCCTATAATTCACCCCTCCACTTT
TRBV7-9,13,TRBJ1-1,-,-,CASSPSGNTEAFF,TGTGCCAGCAGCCCCAGCGGGAACACTGAAGCTTTCTTT
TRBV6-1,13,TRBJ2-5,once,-,CASSVGQKETQYF,TGTGCCAGCAGTGTCGGACAGAAAGAGACCCAGTACTTC
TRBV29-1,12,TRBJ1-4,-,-,CSVGATNEKLFF,TGCAGCGTTGGGGCGACTAATGAAAAACTGTTTTTT
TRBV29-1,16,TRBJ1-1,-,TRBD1,CSAQRTGKDFNTEAFF,TGCAGCGCCCAACGGACAGGGAAGGACTTTAACACTGAAGCTTTCTTT
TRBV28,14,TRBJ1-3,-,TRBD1,CASTLTGAGNTIYF,TGTGCCAGCACCTTGACAGGGGCTGGAAACACCATATATTTT
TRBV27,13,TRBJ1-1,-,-,CASSLSRGTEAFF,TGTGCCAGCAGTTTATCTAGGGGTACTGAAGCTTTCTTT
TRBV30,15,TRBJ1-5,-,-,CALQNGGNSNQPQHF,TGTGCACTACAAAACGGGGGGAATAGCAATCAGCCCCAGCATTTT
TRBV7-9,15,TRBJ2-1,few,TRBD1,CASTNTGDRNNEQFF,TGTGCCAGCACCAACACTGGGGACAGAAACAATGAGCAGTTCTTC
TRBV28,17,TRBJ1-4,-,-,CASSLRGQGLLYEKLFF,TGTGCCAGCAGTTTAAGGGGTCAGGGGCTACTCTATGAAAAACTGTTTTTT
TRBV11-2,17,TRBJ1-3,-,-,CASSPTGPTGSGNTIYF,TGTGCCAGCAGCCCCACAGGCCCTACAGGGTCTGGAAACACCATATATTTT
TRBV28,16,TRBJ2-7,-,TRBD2,CASSRTGGGMGYEQYF,TGTGCCAGCAGTAGAACGGGAGGAGGAATGGGCTACGAGCAGTACTTC